These 29 T cell receptor beta chains share one sample of origin, sequenced in a study of T cell responses to AZD1222 COVID-19 vaccine. Here immunoSEQ multiplex PCR was the method, and the copy in TCRdb shows in-frame clones only, minus some. The sample lists 150,000 to 200,000 clones, roughly nine tenths occurring once. This material consisted of peripheral blood, taken on day 0 of AZD1222 vaccination. These receptors all stem from an adult in good health.

The gene calls are TRBV27 and TRBJ2-7; TRBD1 aligns across 8 bases. The CDR3 is 15 amino acids. Germline V CDR1 and CDR2: MNHEY, SMNVEV (reference sequence). Trimming removed 6 bases from V and 0 bases from J; junction bases left unmatched: 7. The CDR3 reads CASRLGQGGSYEQYF. Written as DNA, the CDR3 is TGTGCCAGCAGGCTCGGACAGGGCGGCTCCTACGAGCAGTACTTC.

This sequence joins TRBV11-3 and TRBJ2-2, with D perhaps being TRBD1 or TRBD2 (7 bases each). V lost 5 bases and J 4 bases, leaving 11 bases between the germline ends. The CDR3 totals 14 residues. CDR1 and CDR2 (germline): SGHNT, YENEEA. The CDR3 region is CASSDREGTGELFF. In DNA, the CDR3 is TGTGCCAGCAGCGACAGGGAGGGCACCGGGGAGCTGTTTTTT.

The chain links TRBV27 to TRBJ1-5; D is ambiguous. The CDR3 is 18 amino acids. Trimming shortened V by 8 bases and J by 2 bases, and 25 bases separated the two germline ends. Germline CDR1 reads MNHEY; CDR2 reads SMNVEV (reference sequence). DNA of the CDR3: TGTGCCAGCGCCTTAGGGTTTCCCAGGATCAGCGGCAATCAGCCCCAGCATTTT. Protein: CASALGFPRISGNQPQHF.

This sequence joins TRBV9 and TRBJ1-2, with 9 bases aligning to TRBD1. Looked up from germline, CDR1 is SGDLS and CDR2 is YYNGEE. The CDR3 sequence is 16 residues long. Germline trimming cut 4 bases from V and 6 bases from J; bases unmatched to any gene: 13. The CDR3 nucleotides read TGTGCCAGCAGCATCTGGCCGGGACAGGGTTTAGATGGCTACACCTTC. Its protein is CASSIWPGQGLDGYTF.

This sequence joins TRBV27 and TRBJ2-7, with D uncertain. The length of the CDR3 is 15 residues. The V gene's germline CDR1 is MNHEY and CDR2 SMNVEV (reference sequence). The germline V and J ends were trimmed by 3 bases and 1 base, with 13 bases remaining between them. The CDR3 reads CASSFSGVGSYEQYF. CDR3 bases: TGTGCCAGCAGTTTTTCAGGTGTTGGGTCCTACGAGCAGTACTTC.

The V call is TRBV6-5, the J call TRBJ1-5; D remains ambiguous. This CDR3 is built from 15 residues. Looked up from germline, CDR1 is MNHEY and CDR2 is SVGAGI. Trimming cost V 0 bases and J 2 bases, with 8 bases left between them. CDR3 amino acids: CASSYSSGGNQPQHF. In nucleotides, the CDR3 is TGTGCCAGCAGTTACTCTTCGGGAGGCAATCAGCCCCAGCATTTT.

V gene TRBV5-1 combines with J gene TRBJ1-1; D is perhaps TRBD1 (5 bases). CDR1 SGHRS and CDR2 YFSETQ come from the germline V gene. The CDR3 loop spans 16 amino acids. The ends were cut back, 3 bases at V and 4 bases at J, with 19 bases in the middle. This CDR3 is CASSSRPRTGGTEAFF. DNA for the CDR3: TGCGCCAGCAGCTCGCGGCCCCGAACCGGGGGCACTGAAGCTTTCTTT.

The chain is built from TRBV4-2 and TRBJ2-7; 8 nucleotides line up with TRBD2. The junction had 10 bases not matched to a gene; V was cut back by 0 bases and J by 0 bases. Germline CDR1 LGHNA, CDR2 YNFKEQ. The CDR3 runs 18 residues. The CDR3 DNA reads TGTGCCAGCAGCCAAGATCGGAGCGGGGGCTACGCCTCCTACGAGCAGTACTTC. Translated: CASSQDRSGGYASYEQYF.

This chain uses TRBV15 with TRBJ2-5; perhaps TRBD1 as D (5 bases). The length of the CDR3 is 13 residues. Trimming removed 0 bases at V and 3 bases at J, with 5 bases between. Germline CDR1 and CDR2: LNHNV and YYDKDF (reference sequence). The CDR3 reads CATSRDREETQYF. Written as DNA, the CDR3 is TGTGCCACCAGCAGAGACAGGGAAGAGACCCAGTACTTC.

The rearrangement joins TRBV18 to TRBJ2-5; TRBD1 matches 7 bases. Germline CDR1 KGHSH, CDR2 LQKENI. V lost 6 bases and J lost 7; bases outside the gene matches: 14. The CDR3 extends over 15 amino acids. This CDR3 reads CASSQGESQAVTQYF. The CDR3 nucleotides are TGTGCCAGCTCCCAGGGGGAGTCTCAAGCAGTGACCCAGTACTTC.

This clone was counted a few times. The chain is built from TRBV6-5 and TRBJ1-1; 10 bases agree with TRBD1. V was clipped by 6 bases and J by 0 bases; unmatched bases: 4. Per the germline V gene, CDR1 is MNHEY and CDR2 is SVGAGI. The CDR3 contains 15 residues. DNA of the CDR3: TGTGCCAGCAGCCGGGACAGGGGTCTGAACACTGAAGCTTTCTTT. Translated: CASSRDRGLNTEAFF.

This clone was detected once. The rearrangement joins TRBV5-1 to TRBJ1-2, with 9 bases that match TRBD1. Germline-derived CDR1 and CDR2 are SGHRS and YFSETQ. The CDR3 is 16 residues long. With 0 bases clipped from V and 6 bases from J, the junction kept 9 bases outside the gene matches. CDR3: CASSLASGTGWNGYTF. The CDR3 DNA follows: TGCGCCAGCAGCTTGGCGTCCGGGACAGGGTGGAATGGCTACACCTTC.

This sequence joins TRBV19 and TRBJ1-4, with 9 bases fitting TRBD1. The CDR3 extends over 15 amino acids. The V gene's germline CDR1 is LNHDA and CDR2 SQIVND (reference sequence). The ends lost 5 bases at V and 6 bases at J; junction bases unmatched: 7. CDR3 sequence: CASSRTGGFDEKLFF. CDR3 sequence (DNA): TGTGCCAGTAGTCGTACAGGGGGCTTCGATGAAAAACTGTTTTTT. Based on the CDR3 plus reference TRBV19 and TRBJ1-4, the full variable domain is DGGITQSPKYLFRKEGQNVTLSCEQNLNHDAMYWYRQDPGQGLRLIYYSQIVNDFQKGDIAEGYSVSREKKESFPLTVTSAQKNPTAFYLCASSRTGGFDEKLFFGSGTQLSVL.

The chain recombines TRBV5-1 with TRBJ2-7; D might be TRBD1 or TRBD2, each matching 5 bases. The CDR3 is 15 residues long. V lost 0 bases and J lost 2, with 12 bases in between. Germline V gene lookup returns CDR1 SGHRS and CDR2 YFSETQ. For the CDR3, the DNA is TGCGCCAGCAGCTTGGGTGGGACGGACGCCTACGAGCAGTACTTC. This sequence encodes CASSLGGTDAYEQYF.

The chain recombines TRBV6-6 with TRBJ2-3, with D perhaps given as TRBD1 or TRBD2 (5 bases each). The germline gives CDR1 MNHNY, CDR2 SVGAGI (reference sequence). V was pared by 5 bases and J by 12 bases, with 18 bases between. The CDR3 is 13 residues long. DNA for the CDR3: TGTGCCAGCAGTCCACCGGGACCCTCTTTTCAGTATTTT. Residues: CASSPPGPSFQYF.

This clone was seen only once. The CDR3 loop is CASSQEGGNTEAFF. The CDR3 coding sequence is TGTGCCAGCAGCCAAGAAGGAGGGAACACTGAAGCTTTCTTT. The chain combines TRBV3-1 (or the pseudogene TRBV3-2) with TRBJ1-1; unclear D gene. The V gene's germline CDR1 is LGHDT and CDR2 YNNKEL (reference sequence). V was shortened by 0 bases and J by 1 base, with 6 bases between the two germline ends. The CDR3 spans 14 residues.

V and J are TRBV4-2 and TRBJ1-5; D not certain. The CDR3 contains 16 residues. The V end was cut by 0 bases, the J end by 0 bases, with 9 bases between. In germline, CDR1 is LGHNA, CDR2 YNFKEQ. CDR3 loop: CASSQDRYTSNQPQHF. The CDR3 bases are TGTGCCAGCAGCCAAGATAGATACACTAGCAATCAGCCCCAGCATTTT.

The chain couples TRBV5-5 to TRBJ1-5; D remains unclear. Germline V lookup: CDR1 SGHKS, CDR2 YYEKEE (reference sequence). V was shortened by 3 bases and J by 0 bases, with 13 bases between the two germline ends. CDR3 size: 16 residues. Written as DNA, the CDR3 is TGTGCCAGCAGCTGGCAGGCGGCTGATAGCAATCAGCCCCAGCATTTT. Translation: CASSWQAADSNQPQHF. The whole variable domain, remainder taken from reference TRBV5-5 and TRBJ1-5, is DAGVTQSPTHLIKTRGQQVTLRCSPISGHKSVSWYQQVLGQGPQFIFQYYEKEERGRGNFPDRFSARQFPNYSSELNVNALLLGDSALYLCASSWQAADSNQPQHFGDGTRLSIL.

The rearrangement links TRBV7-9 to TRBJ1-2; D gene unclear. CDR1 is SEHNR, CDR2 FQNEAQ, per germline (reference sequence). Trimming shortened V by 2 bases and J by 4 bases, and 8 bases separated the two germline ends. This CDR3 is built from 13 residues. CDR3 DNA sequence: TGTGCCAGCAGCTTATTCAGTCCCTATGGCTACACCTTC. Translation gives CASSLFSPYGYTF.

This chain links TRBV18 with TRBJ1-4, with D possibly TRBD1 on 6 matching bases. Germline V CDR1 and CDR2: KGHSH, LQKENI. The CDR3 has 15 amino acids. The germline V and J ends were trimmed by 3 bases and 7 bases, with 15 bases remaining between them. This CDR3 reads CASSPPDRLGEKLFF. The CDR3 DNA reads as TGTGCCAGCTCACCTCCCGACAGGCTGGGTGAAAAACTGTTTTTT.

This chain joins TRBV28 and TRBJ2-7; D is unresolved. Trimming pared 2 bases from V and 7 bases from J, leaving 9 bases between. Germline V CDR1 and CDR2: MDHEN, SYDVKM. The CDR3 loop spans 12 amino acids. The CDR3 is CASSLDRQEQYF. CDR3 bases: TGTGCCAGCAGTTTAGACCGTCAAGAGCAGTACTTC.

V is TRBV30 and J is TRBJ1-2; TRBD1 aligns across 8 bases. Germline V gene data show CDR1 as GTSNPN and CDR2 as SVGIG (reference sequence). Losses at the gene ends were 2 bases for V and 5 bases for J; bases not matched to a gene: 7. This CDR3 has 14 amino acids. The CDR3 sequence is CAWSSGQGSYGYTF. Written as DNA, the CDR3 is TGTGCCTGGAGTTCCGGACAGGGTTCATATGGCTACACCTTC.

V usage is TRBV7-3 and J usage is TRBJ2-5, with D perhaps matching TRBD1 (5 bases). Germline CDR1 is SGHTA and CDR2 is FQGTGA. This CDR3 comprises 15 residues. V was trimmed by 3 bases and J by 5 bases, leaving 16 bases between them. In DNA, the CDR3 is TGTGCCAGCAGCTTTCAGGGTTCAGGTCTCGAGACCCAGTACTTC. This sequence encodes CASSFQGSGLETQYF.

The gene calls are TRBV24-1 and TRBJ1-1; TRBD1 matches 8 bases. J gave up 8 bases and V 6 bases, and 7 bases lay outside the gene matches. CDR1 KGHDR and CDR2 SFDVKD come from the germline V gene. The CDR3 totals 13 residues. The CDR3 region is CATSQPGGNEAFF. CDR3 DNA sequence: TGTGCCACCAGTCAACCAGGGGGCAACGAAGCTTTCTTT.

The chain links TRBV29-1 to TRBJ2-5, with 8 bases fitting TRBD1. The CDR3 length is 13 residues. V gave up 7 bases and J gave up 5 bases; unmatched junction bases: 9. CDR1 SQVTM and CDR2 ANQGSEA come from the germline V gene. As DNA, the CDR3 is TGCAGCGGCATCCAGGGGGCTGGGGAGACCCAGTACTTC. Amino acid sequence: CSGIQGAGETQYF.

The rearrangement joins TRBV7-9 to TRBJ2-3; 7 positions agree with TRBD2. Germline loops: CDR1 SEHNR, CDR2 FQNEAQ (reference sequence). The CDR3 contains 14 residues. V lost 1 base, J lost 4 bases, and 2 bases stayed unmatched. The CDR3 sequence is CASSLGTSSDTQYF. CDR3 nucleotide sequence: TGTGCCAGCAGCTTAGGGACTAGTTCAGATACGCAGTATTTT. Drawing the rest from reference TRBV7-9 and TRBJ2-3, the complete variable domain is DTGVSQNPRHKITKRGQNVTFRCDPISEHNRLYWYRQTLGQGPEFLTYFQNEAQLEKSRLLSDRFSAERPKGSFSTLEIQRTEQGDSAMYLCASSLGTSSDTQYFGPGTRLTVL.

This chain connects TRBV28 to TRBJ1-5; TRBD1 might be the D (5 bases). CDR1 MDHEN and CDR2 SYDVKM come from the germline V gene. Trimming took off 5 bases at V and 1 base at J, with 18 bases between the two ends. The CDR3 is 17 amino acids. CDR3 sequence: CASSLTSGLRSNQPQHF. CDR3 nucleotide sequence: TGTGCCAGCAGTCTTACATCGGGACTAAGAAGCAATCAGCCCCAGCATTTT. The full variable domain, completed using reference TRBV28 and TRBJ1-5, is DVKVTQSSRYLVKRTGEKVFLECVQDMDHENMFWYRQDPGLGLRLIYFSYDVKMKEKGDIPEGYSVSREKKERFSLILESASTNQTSMYLCASSLTSGLRSNQPQHFGDGTRLSIL.

The rearrangement links TRBV28 to TRBJ1-3; D perhaps matches TRBD1 (5 bases). Trimming stripped 6 bases from V and 6 bases from J, with 15 bases between. CDR3 length: 14 residues. Germline loops: CDR1 MDHEN, CDR2 SYDVKM. In DNA form, the CDR3 reads TGTGCCAGCAGACACGCAGGGTTTGTAAACACCATATATTTT. This gives the protein CASRHAGFVNTIYF.

The V gene is TRBV21-1, the J gene TRBJ1-1; the table's D call of TRBD1 was not tested on the DNA. TRBV21-1 corresponds to a pseudogene. The CDR3 has 13 residues. The CDR3 DNA sequence: TGTGCCAGCAGCGAACAGGGGTACACTGAAGCTTTCTTT. Translation: CASSEQGYTEAFF.